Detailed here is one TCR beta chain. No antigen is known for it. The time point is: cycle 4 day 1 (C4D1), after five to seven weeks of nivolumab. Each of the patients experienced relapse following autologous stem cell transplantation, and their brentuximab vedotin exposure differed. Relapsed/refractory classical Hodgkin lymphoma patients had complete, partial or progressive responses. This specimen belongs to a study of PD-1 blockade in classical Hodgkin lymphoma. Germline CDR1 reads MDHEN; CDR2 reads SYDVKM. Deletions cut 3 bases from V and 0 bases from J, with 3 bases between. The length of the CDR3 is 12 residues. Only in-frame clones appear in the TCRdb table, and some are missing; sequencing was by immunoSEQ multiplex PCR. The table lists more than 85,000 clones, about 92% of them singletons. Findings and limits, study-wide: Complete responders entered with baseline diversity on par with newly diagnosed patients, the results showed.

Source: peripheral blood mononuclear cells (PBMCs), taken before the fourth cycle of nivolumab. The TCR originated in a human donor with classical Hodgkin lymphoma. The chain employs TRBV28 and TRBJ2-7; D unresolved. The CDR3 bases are TGTGCCAGCAGTTTGCTCTCCTACGAGCAGTACTTC. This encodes CASSLLSYEQYF.